These 10 T cell receptor beta chains were all obtained from the same sample, sequenced in a study of T cells in Graves' hyperthyroidism and ophthalmopathy (dated by TCRdb to between 2018 and 2021). Library preparation used multiplex PCR. The sequencing machine was an Illumina HiSeq 2000. The TCR beta CDR3 regions were amplified from RNA transcripts. The first round of RT-PCR for the TCR CDR3 was performed with the HTBI primer set and the Qiagen OneStep RT-PCR kit. TCRdb trimmed the raw reads at Q25, called clones with MiXCR and kept productive beta chains. Identical CDR3 proteins give one entry, which carries the most common genes and DNA. The sample table records approximately 210,000 distinct CDR3 sequences; approximately 17% of these occur just once. The ten largest make up 50% of the sample. The specimen sequenced was blood. These receptors were obtained from a man aged 45-65 years with Graves' hyperthyroidism.

This clonotype was seen many times. This chain links TRBV20-1 with TRBJ1-2; D is ambiguous. Germline V gene lookup returns CDR1 DFQATT and CDR2 SNEGSKA (reference sequence). Trimming stripped 3 bases from V and 3 bases from J, with 14 bases between. This CDR3 is 14 amino acids long. The CDR3 DNA reads TGCAGTGCTAGTGTCCAAATTGAAGACTATGGCTACACCTTC. Translating it yields CSASVQIEDYGYTF.

The table lists this clonotype with many counts. The chain carries TRBV29-1 and TRBJ2-1; 10 bases map to TRBD2. Unmatched junction bases numbered 9, after V lost 5 bases and J lost 5 bases. Germline V lookup: CDR1 SQVTM, CDR2 ANQGSEA. CDR3 length equals 15 residues. CDR3 sequence (DNA): TGCAGCGTTCCTCCGGGACTAGCGAGTAACAATGAGCAGTTCTTC. Residues: CSVPPGLASNNEQFF.

This clonotype turned up a few times. CDR3 loop: CASSIRGARQNTGELFF. CDR3 bases: TGTGCCAGTAGTATTCGGGGGGCCCGCCAGAACACCGGGGAGCTGTTTTTT. This rearrangement joins TRBV19 to TRBJ2-2; D might be TRBD2 (7 bases). Germline V lookup: CDR1 LNHDA, CDR2 SQIVND (reference sequence). Trimming removed 3 bases from V and 1 base from J, with 15 bases in between. This CDR3 comprises 17 residues.

This clonotype was observed a handful of times. CDR3 in amino acids: CASSLRATGETQYF. Written as DNA, the CDR3 is TGTGCCAGCAGCTTAAGGGCCACGGGGGAGACCCAGTACTTC. The genes are TRBV7-3 and TRBJ2-5, with D perhaps matching TRBD2 (5 bases). The germline V gene encodes CDR1 SGHTA and CDR2 FQGTGA. The V end lost 1 base, the J end lost 5 bases, and 11 bases lay between the germline ends. This CDR3 has 14 amino acids.

This clonotype was observed at least ten times. The chain employs TRBV2 and TRBJ2-1; TRBD2 matches 8 bases. Germline V gives CDR1 SNHLY, CDR2 FYNNEI. The CDR3 covers 14 residues. The V gene end was trimmed by 6 bases and the J gene end by 1 base; junction bases not matched to a gene: 2. CDR3 in amino acids: CASRGGGSYNEQFF. The CDR3 DNA sequence: TGTGCCAGCAGGGGCGGGGGGTCCTACAATGAGCAGTTCTTC.

This clonotype was counted once. The rearrangement links TRBV12-3 or TRBV12-4 to TRBJ2-1; a weak D match, TRBD2 (6 bases). The CDR3 has 11 amino acids. V lost 6 bases and J 13 bases, leaving 13 bases between the germline ends. The CDR3 loop reads CASSHGLLQFF. The CDR3 DNA is TGTGCCAGCAGCCACGGACTACTTCAGTTCTTC.

V and J are TRBV5-1 and TRBJ2-5; 14 bases line up with TRBD2. Per the germline V gene, CDR1 is SGHRS and CDR2 is YFSETQ. The V segment lost 4 bases and the J segment 6 bases; nucleotides outside the gene matches: 14. This CDR3 spans 18 amino acids. Here the CDR3 DNA reads TGCGCCAGCAGCCCGGGGGGGACTAGCGGGAGTTCTCGGAAGACCCAGTACTTC. This gives the protein CASSPGGTSGSSRKTQYF.

The table lists this clonotype with a few counts. The chain recombines TRBV11-3 with TRBJ2-1; 12 bases map to TRBD2. This CDR3 is 16 amino acids long. The V segment lost 3 bases and the J segment 2 bases; nucleotides outside the gene matches: 2. Per germline, CDR1 SGHNT and CDR2 YENEEA. This CDR3 is CASSFLAGGTYNEQFF. CDR3 in DNA: TGTGCCAGCAGCTTCCTAGCGGGAGGGACCTACAATGAGCAGTTCTTC.

The sample holds a few counts of this clonotype. The chain couples TRBV19 to TRBJ2-3; D may be TRBD1 (6 bases). CDR1 and CDR2 from the germline V gene are LNHDA and SQIVND (reference sequence). V was trimmed by 4 bases and J by 0 bases, leaving 14 bases between them. This CDR3 comprises 16 residues. The DNA for the CDR3 is TGTGCCAGTAGTACCGACAGGCTCGGTAGCACAGATACGCAGTATTTT. Translation: CASSTDRLGSTDTQYF.

The table lists this clonotype with many counts. This chain connects TRBV7-9 to TRBJ2-5; D is ambiguous. V was shortened by 0 bases and J by 2 bases, with 10 bases between the two germline ends. CDR1 is SEHNR and CDR2 is FQNEAQ in the germline V gene (reference sequence). This CDR3 region has 15 residues. As DNA, the CDR3 is TGTGCCAGCAGCTTAGCTGCAGCCTTTCAAGAGACCCAGTACTTC. Its protein product is CASSLAAAFQETQYF.